Presented here are 25 T cell receptor beta chains from one specimen sequenced in a study of Ad26.COV2.S vaccination and SARS-CoV-2 variants. The table came from immunoSEQ multiplex PCR; TCRdb's copy has only in-frame clones and leaves some out. The sample yields roughly 700,000 clones, about 89% seen once. Sample treatment: around 19 received Ad26.COV2.S at low or high dose, single or two shots; roughly 5 received placebo; per-sample allocation not given. Sample collection was performed on day 63 after the first vaccine or placebo injection. The sample was peripheral blood, taken in a trial of Ad26.COV2.S vaccine versus placebo. The receptors were gathered from a person between 18 and 65 years old who received the Ad26.COV2.S COVID-19 vaccine or a placebo.

The chain recombines TRBV30 with TRBJ1-2, with D unclear. V dropped 1 base and J dropped 4 bases, with 7 bases sitting between them. The germline CDR1 and CDR2 sequences are GTSNPN and SVGIG (reference sequence). The CDR3 extends over 12 amino acids. The CDR3 bases are TGTGCCTGGAGTGGACGTCTCTATGGCTACACCTTC. It yields the protein CAWSGRLYGYTF. The full variable domain, in which reference TRBV30 and TRBJ1-2 provide the parts outside the CDR3, is SQTIHQWPATLVQPVGSPLSLECTVEGTSNPNLYWYRQAAGRGLQLLFYSVGIGQISSEVPQNLSASRPQDRQFILSSKKLLLSDSGFYLCAWSGRLYGYTFGSGTRLTVV.

V and J are TRBV12-3 or TRBV12-4 and TRBJ2-5; 9 nucleotides match TRBD1. With V trimmed by 9 bases and J by 10 bases, 9 bases remained unmatched. This CDR3 spans 12 amino acids. For the CDR3, the DNA is TGTGCCAGTTATACAGGGGGCTCTAACCAGTACTTC. Translation gives CASYTGGSNQYF.

In its sample, this clone was seen a few times. The chain employs TRBV6-5 and TRBJ1-1; D is perhaps TRBD1 (5 bases). Looked up from germline, CDR1 is MNHEY and CDR2 is SVGAGI. The V end was cut by 4 bases, the J end by 4 bases, with 10 bases between. The CDR3 extends over 13 amino acids. CDR3 amino acids: CASSSSGSTEAFF. The CDR3 DNA is TGTGCCAGCAGTTCCTCAGGGTCCACTGAAGCTTTCTTT.

The rearrangement links TRBV10-2 to TRBJ1-3; D ambiguous. The CDR3 spans 15 residues. V gave up 3 bases and J gave up 0 bases, with 9 bases separating them. The V gene's germline CDR1 is WSHSY and CDR2 SAAADI. The CDR3 loop is CASSELGISGNTIYF. For the CDR3, the DNA is TGCGCCAGCAGTGAATTAGGAATCTCTGGAAACACCATATATTTT.

The chain links TRBV19 to TRBJ1-1, with D perhaps matching TRBD1 (5 bases). This CDR3 spans 13 amino acids. Trimming took off 8 bases at V and 1 base at J, with 11 bases between the two ends. Germline CDR1 LNHDA, CDR2 SQIVND (reference sequence). The DNA of the CDR3 is TGTGCCAGTTACAGGTGGGGGAACACTGAAGCTTTCTTT. It encodes CASYRWGNTEAFF.

V gene TRBV5-1 combines with J gene TRBJ1-1; TRBD1 is a possible D gene (6 bases). V lost 3 bases and J lost 5, with 14 bases in between. The CDR3 is 14 amino acids. Germline lookup yields CDR1 SGHRS and CDR2 YFSETQ. The CDR3 here is CASSYAGEGTEAFF. CDR3 sequence (DNA): TGCGCCAGCAGCTATGCAGGGGAAGGGACTGAAGCTTTCTTT.

This chain connects TRBV10-3 to TRBJ2-2, with TRBD1 as a possible D gene (6 bases). Germline-derived CDR1 and CDR2 are ENHRY and SYGVKD. The CDR3 spans 14 residues. The V end lost 8 bases, the J end lost 7 bases, and 17 bases lay between the germline ends. For the CDR3, the DNA is TGTGCCATCTTTGCCCAGGGGAAGGACGGGGAGCTGTTTTTT. It encodes CAIFAQGKDGELFF.

There are a few counts of this clone. The chain recombines TRBV19 with TRBJ1-1; possibly TRBD1 for D (6 bases). V gave up 6 bases and J gave up 6 bases, with 20 bases separating them. Germline V gives CDR1 LNHDA, CDR2 SQIVND (reference sequence). The CDR3 spans 15 residues. The CDR3 region is CASSPQTGPNAEAFF. Written as DNA, the CDR3 is TGTGCCAGTAGCCCACAGACAGGACCCAATGCTGAAGCTTTCTTT.

V and J are TRBV11-3 and TRBJ2-2; 12 positions match TRBD2. Looked up from germline, CDR1 is SGHNT and CDR2 is YENEEA. The CDR3 loop spans 18 amino acids. With 0 bases clipped from V and 4 bases from J, the junction kept 6 bases outside the gene matches. The CDR3 protein is CASSLETTSGSLTGELFF. CDR3 DNA: TGTGCCAGCAGCTTAGAAACGACTAGCGGGAGTCTCACCGGGGAGCTGTTTTTT.

The rearrangement links TRBV7-8 to TRBJ1-2; unclear D gene. This CDR3 spans 13 amino acids. Trimming cost V 1 base and J 7 bases, with 10 bases left between them. The V gene's germline CDR1 is SGHVS and CDR2 FQNEAQ. CDR3 nucleotides: TGTGCCAGCAGCTTAGGCGAAGTGAGTGGCTACACCTTC. Translating gives CASSLGEVSGYTF.

This clone was observed a single time. The chain links TRBV19 to TRBJ1-5; D is ambiguous. The germline CDR1 and CDR2 sequences are LNHDA and SQIVND (reference sequence). This CDR3 region has 14 residues. The ends were cut back, 6 bases at V and 0 bases at J, with 9 bases in the middle. This CDR3 is CASSMLYSNQPQHF. CDR3 in DNA: TGTGCCAGTAGCATGCTCTATAGCAATCAGCCCCAGCATTTT.

The chain is built from TRBV3-1 (or the pseudogene TRBV3-2) and TRBJ2-7; 11 nucleotides line up with TRBD2. The V and J ends lost 3 bases and 0 bases, in that order; junction bases with no gene match: 4. The CDR3 sequence is 16 residues long. Per germline, CDR1 LGHDT and CDR2 YNNKEL (reference sequence). In DNA, the CDR3 is TGTGCCAGCAGCCACCGGACTAGCGGGTCCTCCTACGAGCAGTACTTC. It yields the protein CASSHRTSGSSYEQYF.

This clone has just a few counts. V is TRBV7-2 and J is TRBJ2-7, with TRBD2 matching over 10 bases. The CDR3 is 14 residues long. Germline CDR1 and CDR2: SGHTA and FQGNSA. Unmatched junction bases numbered 6, after V lost 3 bases and J lost 7 bases. CDR3 bases: TGTGCCAGCAGCTTTCCGACTAGCGGGCTGGAGCAGTACTTC. It is translated as CASSFPTSGLEQYF.

This clone has a single count. The rearrangement uses TRBV6-1 and TRBJ1-2; D unresolved. Trimming shortened V by 2 bases and J by 8 bases, and 12 bases separated the two germline ends. Looked up from germline, CDR1 is MNHNS and CDR2 is SASEGT. The CDR3 has 13 amino acids. As DNA, the CDR3 is TGTGCCAGCAGTGAATTGTGGATTTCGGGCTACACCTTC. It is translated as CASSELWISGYTF.

A note on this clone: In the same sample, other DNA sequences code for this CDR3. The CDR3 DNA follows: TGTGCCACCAGCAGGGTAGGGTCCAATCAGCCCCAGCATTTT. This encodes CATSRVGSNQPQHF. The V call is TRBV15, the J call TRBJ1-5; D unresolved. Germline-derived CDR1 and CDR2 are LNHNV and YYDKDF (reference sequence). V lost 3 bases and J lost 3, with 9 bases in between. This CDR3 is built from 14 residues. The whole variable domain, filled in from reference TRBV15 and TRBJ1-5, reads DAMVIQNPRYQVTQFGKPVTLSCSQTLNHNVMYWYQQKSSQAPKLLFHYYDKDFNNEADTPDNFQSRRPNTSFCFLDIRSPGLGDTAMYLCATSRVGSNQPQHFGDGTRLSIL.

J is TRBJ2-1 and V is TRBV7-8; TRBD2 matches at 9 bases. The germline V gene encodes CDR1 SGHVS and CDR2 FQNEAQ. After removal of 4 bases from V and 8 bases from J, the junction contained 9 bases not matched to a gene. CDR3 length: 15 residues. The CDR3 spells CASSSYSGSTDEQFF. The CDR3 DNA follows: TGTGCCAGCAGCTCCTATAGCGGGAGTACGGATGAGCAGTTCTTC.

The CDR3 coding sequence is TGTGCCTGGTGCGGACAGGATTCACCCCTCCACTTT. Encoded protein: CAWCGQDSPLHF. The V call is TRBV30, the J call TRBJ1-6, with 7 bases lining up with TRBD1. With V trimmed by 5 bases and J by 8 bases, 3 bases remained unmatched. Per the germline V gene, CDR1 is GTSNPN and CDR2 is SVGIG (reference sequence). The CDR3 loop spans 12 amino acids.

The chain uses TRBV4-3 and TRBJ2-7; maybe TRBD1 (6 bases). Trimming shortened V by 0 bases and J by 4 bases, and 16 bases separated the two germline ends. CDR3 length equals 16 residues. Germline lookup yields CDR1 LGHNA and CDR2 YSLEER. DNA of the CDR3: TGCGCCAGCAGCCAAGAGAGGGGGAATAGCGAGTACGAGCAGTACTTC. Translated, it gives CASSQERGNSEYEQYF.

This chain uses TRBV20-1 with TRBJ2-1; possibly TRBD1 for D (6 bases). Germline CDR1 DFQATT, CDR2 SNEGSKA (reference sequence). This CDR3 has 11 residues. V lost 2 bases and J 13 bases, leaving 12 bases between the germline ends. The CDR3 protein is CSARQNRAQFF. In nucleotides, the CDR3 is TGCAGTGCTAGACAAAACAGGGCTCAGTTCTTC.

A remark on this clone: Other DNA sequences in this specimen translate into the identical CDR3. This chain links TRBV3-1 (or the pseudogene TRBV3-2) with TRBJ2-7, with D perhaps matching TRBD1 (5 bases). V was shortened by 0 bases and J by 6 bases, with 6 bases between the two germline ends. The germline V gene encodes CDR1 LGHDT and CDR2 YNNKEL (reference sequence). The CDR3 is 12 amino acids. CDR3 region: CASSQEGREQYF. As DNA, the CDR3 is TGTGCCAGCAGCCAAGAGGGGCGCGAGCAGTACTTC.

The rearrangement links TRBV6-4 to TRBJ2-2, with 7 bases that match TRBD2. The germline V gene encodes CDR1 MRHNA and CDR2 SNTAGT. The CDR3 contains 16 residues. Trimming cost V 5 bases and J 1 base; bases outside gene matches: 7. CDR3 residues: CASSPQSSGNTGELFF. The CDR3 nucleotides read TGTGCCAGCAGTCCCCAGTCTAGCGGGAACACCGGGGAGCTGTTTTTT.

The rearrangement joins TRBV9 to TRBJ1-6; D is undetermined. This CDR3 contains 17 residues. Germline loops: CDR1 SGDLS, CDR2 YYNGEE. Trimming stripped 0 bases from V and 0 bases from J, with 10 bases between. The CDR3, as DNA: TGTGCCAGCAGCGTAGAGTCCAGGAGCTCCTATAATTCACCCCTCCACTTT. Amino acids: CASSVESRSSYNSPLHF.

This clone was counted only a few times. The same CDR3 also results from other DNA sequences found in this sample. V and J are TRBV6-5 and TRBJ2-7, with unresolved D. CDR1 and CDR2 from the germline V gene are MNHEY and SVGAGI. The CDR3 runs 13 residues. V lost 0 bases and J 3 bases, leaving 6 bases between the germline ends. CDR3 in DNA: TGTGCCAGCAGTTACTCGGACGGCTACGAGCAGTACTTC. Its protein is CASSYSDGYEQYF.

At least ten counts were recorded for this clone. This rearrangement joins TRBV5-4 to TRBJ1-2, with a possible D match to TRBD1 (6 bases). The germline gives CDR1 SGHNT, CDR2 YYREEE (reference sequence). V gave up 0 bases and J gave up 4 bases, with 13 bases separating them. The CDR3 is made up of 15 amino acids. CDR3 bases: TGTGCCAGCAGCTTGGCTGGGGGCGCCGGCTATGGCTACACCTTC. The encoded protein is CASSLAGGAGYGYTF. The entire variable domain, with the rest obtained from reference TRBV5-4 and TRBJ1-2, is as follows: ETGVTQSPTHLIKTRGQQVTLRCSSQSGHNTVSWYQQALGQGPQFIFQYYREEENGRGNFPPRFSGLQFPNYSSELNVNALELDDSALYLCASSLAGGAGYGYTFGSGTRLTVV.

V usage is TRBV3-1 (or the pseudogene TRBV3-2) and J usage is TRBJ2-7; TRBD1 matches at 10 bases. The CDR3 runs to 16 residues. Germline assignment: CDR1 LGHDT and CDR2 YNNKEL (reference sequence). Trimming cost V 0 bases and J 2 bases; bases outside gene matches: 4. The CDR3 sequence is CASSQDIGTGAYEQYF. The CDR3 nucleotides read TGTGCCAGCAGCCAAGATATAGGGACAGGGGCCTACGAGCAGTACTTC.